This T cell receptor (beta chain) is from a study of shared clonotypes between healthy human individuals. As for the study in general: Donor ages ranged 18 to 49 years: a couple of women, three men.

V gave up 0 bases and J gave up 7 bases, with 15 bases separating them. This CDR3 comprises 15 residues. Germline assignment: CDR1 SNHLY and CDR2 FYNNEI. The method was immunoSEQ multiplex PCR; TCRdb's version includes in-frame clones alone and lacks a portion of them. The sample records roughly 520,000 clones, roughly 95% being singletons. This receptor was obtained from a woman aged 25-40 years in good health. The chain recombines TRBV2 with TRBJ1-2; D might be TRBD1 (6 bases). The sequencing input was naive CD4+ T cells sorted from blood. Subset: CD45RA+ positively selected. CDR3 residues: CASSEALRQVPGYTF. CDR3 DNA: TGTGCCAGCAGTGAAGCGCTACGACAGGTCCCTGGCTACACCTTC. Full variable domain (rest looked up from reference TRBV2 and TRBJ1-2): EPEVTQTPSHQVTQMGQEVILRCVPISNHLYFYWYRQILGQKVEFLVSFYNNEISEKSEIFDDQFSVERPDGSNFTLKIRSTKLEDSAMYFCASSEALRQVPGYTFGSGTRLTVV.